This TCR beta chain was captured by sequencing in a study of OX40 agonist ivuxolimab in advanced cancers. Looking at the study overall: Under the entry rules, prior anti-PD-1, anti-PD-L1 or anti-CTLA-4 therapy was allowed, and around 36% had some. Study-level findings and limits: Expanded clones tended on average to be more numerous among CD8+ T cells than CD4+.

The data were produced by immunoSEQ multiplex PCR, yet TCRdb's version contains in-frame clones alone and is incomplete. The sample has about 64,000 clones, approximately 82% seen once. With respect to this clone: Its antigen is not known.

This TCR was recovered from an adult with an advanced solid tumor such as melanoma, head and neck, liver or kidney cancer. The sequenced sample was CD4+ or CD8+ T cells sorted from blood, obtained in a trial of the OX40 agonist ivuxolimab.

The CDR3 sequence is CATSTGYLFLTGDGQFF. The CDR3, as DNA: TGTGCCACCAGCACCGGTTACTTGTTCTTGACAGGGGATGGGCAGTTCTTC. The J gene is TRBJ2-1, the V gene TRBV15, with 8 nucleotides matching TRBD1. V lost 4 bases and J lost 12; bases outside the gene matches: 20. The CDR3 runs 17 residues. Germline-derived CDR1 and CDR2 are LNHNV and YYDKDF (reference sequence).